This T cell receptor beta chain is from a study of T cell responses to AZD1222 COVID-19 vaccine. Study-level points and caveats: There were mostly white British donors and more females than males, and clonal diversity was possibly underestimated. Repertoire samples came only from after the peak T cell response. Across spike, vaccine-associated CD4 TCRs were found, dominant at 160-218 and 743-854. Spike-specific TCR breadth and depth rose after two AZD1222 doses.

Worth noting for this clone: Its antigen is not known.

Germline V gene data show CDR1 as MNHEY and CDR2 as SMNVEV (reference sequence). Trimming pared 5 bases from V and 4 bases from J, leaving 9 bases between. The length of the CDR3 is 13 residues. Produced via immunoSEQ multiplex PCR; TCRdb's table is partial and in-frame only. The sample gives fewer than 200,000 clones, almost 95% of which show up once; about 10% is in the top ten. This receptor was taken from an adult in good health. The material sequenced was peripheral blood, taken on day 0 of AZD1222 vaccination. The rearrangement links TRBV27 to TRBJ1-5; TRBD1 is a possible D gene (5 bases). The CDR3 is CASSHKGNQPQHF. The CDR3 coding sequence is TGTGCCAGCAGTCATAAGGGGAATCAGCCCCAGCATTTT.